This is a list of T cell receptor beta chains from one sample in a study of OX40 agonist ivuxolimab in advanced cancers. The protocol was immunoSEQ multiplex PCR, while the TCRdb copy is restricted to in-frame clones and leaves out a portion. The sample includes tens of thousands of clones, more than 85% of them seen just once. The sample in question was CD4+ or CD8+ T cells sorted from blood, obtained in a trial of the OX40 agonist ivuxolimab. The receptors come from an adult with an advanced solid tumor such as melanoma, head and neck, liver or kidney cancer. CDR3s include the opening cysteine and the closing phenylalanine or tryptophan. A D gene is named only where the DNA matches it firmly. The size of a clone is reported for some rows only, either as once, few or many, or as a class for expanded clones.

D,size,J,V,DNA,CDR3
TRBD1,.,TRBJ1-2,TRBV7-9,TGTGCCAGCAGCCCATCAATGGGGGACAGGGGACCATTCTATGGCTACACCTTC,CASSPSMGDRGPFYGYTF
.,.,TRBJ1-1,TRBV10-1,TGCGCCAGCAGTGTATTACGGGTTCGTGAAGCTTTCTTT,CASSVLRVREAFF
.,.,TRBJ2-1,TRBV19,TGTGCCAGTAGTCAAGTTAACAGGTTAGAGCAGTTCTTC,CASSQVNRLEQFF
.,.,TRBJ2-1,TRBV7-9,TGTGCCAGCAGCTTAGATCAGAGTACGCAGTTCTTC,CASSLDQSTQFF
.,.,TRBJ1-2,TRBV5-1,TGCGCCAGCCCCCTTCCGTCGGGTGAGGGCTACACCTTC,CASPLPSGEGYTF
.,.,TRBJ1-2,TRBV28,TGTGCCAGCAGTACGAACTATGGCTACACCTTC,CASSTNYGYTF
.,.,TRBJ1-1,TRBV18,TGTGCCAGCTCACCGACTACATACGACACCAAAAGGGAAGCTTTCTTT,CASSPTTYDTKREAFF
TRBD1,.,TRBJ1-2,TRBV5-6,TGTGCCAGCAGCTTGTACAGGGGGCAGGGGTTATCTCTTGGCTACACCTTC,CASSLYRGQGLSLGYTF
.,.,TRBJ2-1,TRBV29-1,TGCAGCGTTGGTACCGGGACTCTTGCTAATGAGCAGTTCTTC,CSVGTGTLANEQFF
.,once,TRBJ2-2,TRBV9,TGTGCCAGCAGCGTAGGGGATAGGCAGCTGTTTTTT,CASSVGDRQLFF
.,.,TRBJ1-3,TRBV11-2,TGTGCCAGCAGCTTAGATCGGGCGGTCTCCTCTGGAAACACCATATATTTT,CASSLDRAVSSGNTIYF
TRBD2,.,TRBJ2-7,TRBV6-5,TGTGCCATCCTTATTAGCGGGAGGGGTTACGAGCAGTACTTC,CAILISGRGYEQYF
.,.,TRBJ1-1,TRBV5-1,TGCGCCAGCAGCAACAACATAGAGGCTTTCTTT,CASSNNIEAFF
TRBD1,.,TRBJ2-7,TRBV6-5,TGTGCCAGCAGTTACTCGAACAGGGGTTACGAGCAGTACTTC,CASSYSNRGYEQYF
TRBD1,once,TRBJ1-1,TRBV5-1,TGCGCCAGCAGCCCGGGACAGACAACTGAAGCTTTCTTT,CASSPGQTTEAFF